This record looks at one T cell receptor beta chain sequence and its context. The data originate from a study of T cell changes during pregnancy in multiple sclerosis. Clones were read by immunoSEQ multiplex PCR, and TCRdb kept only the in-frame ones, dropping some. This sample has 79,000 or so clones, with over 85% found just once. This TCR derives from a female donor with multiple sclerosis, enrolled in a pregnancy study. The sample here was CD4+ T cells from peripheral blood mononuclear cells, taken before pregnancy.

Here the CDR3 DNA reads TGTGCCATCAGTCGACTAGCTGAGTCTTCGCGCGAGCAGTTCTTC. The encoded protein is CAISRLAESSREQFF. The gene calls are TRBV10-3 and TRBJ2-1; 7 positions agree with TRBD2. This CDR3 is built from 15 residues. V was clipped by 5 bases and J by 10 bases; unmatched bases: 14. Germline-derived CDR1 and CDR2 are ENHRY and SYGVKD.